The next 2 T cell receptor beta chains were all read from a single sample in a study of blood T cell repertoires in COVID-19. TCRdb's copy holds only in-frame clones and misses some; the assay was immunoSEQ multiplex PCR. The data contain fewer than 200,000 clones, roughly 87% of them seen just once; the ten biggest clones take up around 1.3%. The source material was PBMCs or T cells enriched from blood (not recorded which). The receptors here all came from a human donor with acute COVID-19. The donor label of this sample is uncertain.

The rearrangement uses TRBV5-1 and TRBJ1-1, with D unclear. V was clipped by 0 bases and J by 5 bases, with 11 bases between them. Germline loops: CDR1 SGHRS, CDR2 YFSETQ. This CDR3 comprises 14 residues. In nucleotides, the CDR3 is TGCGCCAGCAGCTTGGACCCTAGCGGAACTGAAGCTTTCTTT. Residues: CASSLDPSGTEAFF. The entire variable domain, with the rest obtained from reference TRBV5-1 and TRBJ1-1, is as follows: KAGVTQTPRYLIKTRGQQVTLSCSPISGHRSVSWYQQTPGQGLQFLFEYFSETQRNKGNFPGRFSGRQFSNSRSEMNVSTLELGDSALYLCASSLDPSGTEAFFGQGTRLTVV.

The V call is TRBV12-3 or TRBV12-4, the J call TRBJ2-2; possible D gene TRBD2, 5 bases. The CDR3 length is 13 residues. The V end lost 3 bases, the J end lost 6 bases, and 8 bases lay between the germline ends. As DNA, the CDR3 is TGTGCCAGCAGTTTCAGAGGGTCCGGGGAGCTGTTTTTT. Protein: CASSFRGSGELFF.